This T cell receptor beta chain was recovered during a study of OX40 agonist ivuxolimab in advanced cancers. Study summary: Dose-escalation patients' cancers were hepatocellular carcinoma, melanoma, renal cell or head and neck cancer. A male proportion of 82.7% was recorded, with mean age around 55 years and range roughly 23 to 90.

Assay used: immunoSEQ multiplex PCR; TCRdb lists only in-frame clones, some missing. The table has around 76,000 clones, around four fifths seen once. This CDR3 has 17 residues. CDR1 and CDR2 from the germline V gene are ENHRY and SYGVKD. Losses at the gene ends were 4 bases for V and 2 bases for J; bases not matched to a gene: 11. Comment on this clone: No antigen is known for it.

General study results and limits: With doses of 0.1 to 3.0 mg/kg, CD4+ and CD8+ blood T cells had undergone clonal expansion by week 6. On average, CD8+ T cells had more expanded clones than CD4+.

Sequences were derived from CD4+ or CD8+ T cells sorted from blood, sampled in a trial of the OX40 agonist ivuxolimab. J is TRBJ2-3 and V is TRBV10-3, with 8 bases that match TRBD2. The source is an adult with an advanced solid tumor such as melanoma, head and neck, liver or kidney cancer. The CDR3 sequence: CAISAAFAGGTTDTQYF. CDR3 DNA: TGTGCCATCAGTGCGGCCTTTGCGGGGGGTACCACAGATACGCAGTATTTT.